The 21 T cell receptor beta chains presented below share a single source sample, sequenced in a study of blood T cell repertoires in COVID-19. Libraries were prepared by immunoSEQ multiplex PCR; TCRdb keeps only in-frame clonotypes and omits some of them. The table has 70,000 to 100,000 clones, about 83% seen once. The sequencing sample was made of peripheral blood. All receptors derive from a woman in her sixties with COVID-19, enrolled during active disease.

The V and J genes are TRBV11-2 and TRBJ2-2; the D gene is possibly TRBD1 (6 bases). Germline V CDR1 and CDR2: SGHAT, FQNNGV. Trimming left V 5 bases short and J 0 bases short, with 16 bases between. This CDR3 region has 17 residues. The CDR3: CASSTPPGTPNTGELFF. The CDR3, as DNA: TGTGCCAGCAGCACCCCCCCCGGGACACCGAACACCGGGGAGCTGTTTTTT.

The gene calls are TRBV7-6 and TRBJ2-1; the D gene is possibly TRBD2 (5 bases). Between the trimmed V and J ends, which lost 0 bases and 4 bases, there was a span of 13 bases. Germline CDR1 SGHVS, CDR2 FNYEAQ. The CDR3 is 16 residues long. This chain's CDR3 is CASSLARAAAYNEQFF. The CDR3 DNA follows: TGTGCCAGCAGCTTAGCGAGGGCAGCGGCGTACAATGAGCAGTTCTTC.

The chain's CDR3 is CASSPHTGTRTEAFF. The CDR3 nucleotides read TGTGCCAGCAGCCCCCATACAGGGACCCGTACTGAAGCTTTCTTT. The V and J genes are TRBV7-2 and TRBJ1-1, with a weak D call TRBD1 (6 bases). V was pared by 5 bases and J by 5 bases, with 18 bases between. Germline V gene data show CDR1 as SGHTA and CDR2 as FQGNSA. CDR3 size: 15 residues.

The chain uses TRBV7-2 and TRBJ2-7, with a possible D match to TRBD2 (5 bases). Germline V CDR1 and CDR2: SGHTA, FQGNSA. The CDR3 has 14 residues. V gave up 6 bases and J gave up 0 bases, with 12 bases separating them. The DNA of the CDR3 is TGTGCCAGCAGTCGGGTGGGGAGCTCCTACGAGCAGTACTTC. It yields the protein CASSRVGSSYEQYF. Full variable domain (remainder filled in from reference TRBV7-2 and TRBJ2-7): GAGVSQSPSNKVTEKGKDVELRCDPISGHTALYWYRQSLGQGLEFLIYFQGNSAPDKSGLPSDRFSAERTGGSVSTLTIQRTQQEDSAVYLCASSRVGSSYEQYFGPGTRLTVT.

The chain combines TRBV28 with TRBJ1-5; no definite D call. CDR1 is MDHEN, CDR2 SYDVKM, per germline. The CDR3 has 15 amino acids. Deletions cut 4 bases from V and 0 bases from J, with 10 bases between. CDR3 residues: CASSSQEYSNQPQHF. DNA of the CDR3: TGTGCCAGCAGTTCCCAGGAATATAGCAATCAGCCCCAGCATTTT.

The chain employs TRBV5-1 and TRBJ2-7; TRBD1 matches 7 bases. The CDR3 contains 14 residues. J gave up 5 bases and V 0 bases, and 5 bases lay outside the gene matches. Germline lookup yields CDR1 SGHRS and CDR2 YFSETQ. CDR3 in DNA: TGCGCCAGCAGCTTGGGTCAGGGGGTGCACGAGCAGTACTTC. This translates into CASSLGQGVHEQYF.

The chain links TRBV7-8 to TRBJ1-1, with D maybe TRBD1 (5 bases). Germline CDR1 and CDR2: SGHVS and FQNEAQ. V lost 4 bases to trimming and J lost 4 bases, with 19 bases between them. The CDR3 is 16 amino acids. CDR3 bases: TGTGCCAGCAGCTCGAGACAGCTAGGGTTGGTCACTGAAGCTTTCTTT. This codes for CASSSRQLGLVTEAFF.

This rearrangement joins TRBV9 to TRBJ2-5, with TRBD2 matching 12 bases. CDR1 and CDR2 from the germline V gene are SGDLS and YYNGEE. CDR3 size: 16 residues. V shed 2 bases and J 1 base; nucleotides not matched to a gene: 3. CDR3 region: CASSVTSGGTQETQYF. CDR3 bases: TGTGCCAGCAGCGTGACTAGCGGGGGAACCCAAGAGACCCAGTACTTC. The complete variable domain, with remaining parts taken from reference TRBV9 and TRBJ2-5, reads DSGVTQTPKHLITATGQRVTLRCSPRSGDLSVYWYQQSLDQGLQFLIQYYNGEERAKGNILERFSAQQFPDLHSELNLSSLELGDSALYFCASSVTSGGTQETQYFGPGTRLLVL.

The rearrangement links TRBV18 to TRBJ1-2; weak D call: TRBD1 (6 bases). The CDR3 has 16 amino acids. Germline V gene sequence: CDR1 KGHSH, CDR2 LQKENI. With 3 bases removed from V and 8 bases from J, the gap between germline ends came to 22 bases. CDR3 nucleotide sequence: TGTGCCAGCTCACCGCAATCACAGGGTTCCCGAGGAGGCTACACCTTC. It is translated as CASSPQSQGSRGGYTF. The full variable domain, its missing parts supplied by reference TRBV18 and TRBJ1-2, is NAGVMQNPRHLVRRRGQEARLRCSPMKGHSHVYWYRQLPEEGLKFMVYLQKENIIDESGMPKERFSAEFPKEGPSILRIQQVVRGDSAAYFCASSPQSQGSRGGYTFGSGTRLTVV.

The genes are TRBV18 and TRBJ1-4, with TRBD1 identical over 9 bases. Germline CDR1 KGHSH, CDR2 LQKENI. The CDR3 is 15 amino acids. J gave up 7 bases and V 3 bases, and 6 bases lay outside the gene matches. CDR3 coding DNA: TGTGCCAGCTCACCGACGGGACAGGGTGGTGAAAAACTGTTTTTT. It encodes CASSPTGQGGEKLFF.

The V gene is TRBV30, the J gene TRBJ1-1; D is possibly TRBD1 (5 bases). CDR3 size: 12 residues. Trimming removed 5 bases at V and 1 base at J, with 8 bases between. The germline V gene encodes CDR1 GTSNPN and CDR2 SVGIG (reference sequence). The CDR3 loop reads CAWDTGNTEAFF. In DNA form, the CDR3 reads TGTGCCTGGGATACAGGGAACACTGAAGCTTTCTTT.

Worth noting for this clone: Other DNA sequences from this sample encode an identical CDR3 as well. The chain carries TRBV10-3 and TRBJ1-1; tentatively, D is TRBD1 (5 bases). Germline V gives CDR1 ENHRY, CDR2 SYGVKD. The CDR3 covers 15 residues. Trimming removed 2 bases from V and 0 bases from J, with 10 bases in between. The CDR3 region has the DNA TGTGCCATCAGTGAGCGGGGGGGACTGAACACTGAAGCTTTCTTT. Translation: CAISERGGLNTEAFF.

This chain uses TRBV9 with TRBJ1-2; the D is unclear. Germline assignment: CDR1 SGDLS and CDR2 YYNGEE. Trimming removed 3 bases from V and 13 bases from J, with 25 bases in between. The CDR3 has 15 amino acids. CDR3 sequence reads: CASSEGGSWRLSGTF. In DNA form, the CDR3 reads TGTGCCAGCAGCGAGGGAGGTAGTTGGAGGCTGAGTGGCACCTTC.

The chain couples TRBV7-9 to TRBJ2-7; tentative D call: TRBD1 (5 bases). The V end was cut by 1 base, the J end by 3 bases, with 10 bases between. Germline V gives CDR1 SEHNR, CDR2 FQNEAQ (reference sequence). The CDR3 spans 14 residues. This CDR3 reads CASSLGAQGYEQYF. CDR3 bases: TGTGCCAGCAGCTTAGGGGCCCAGGGCTACGAGCAGTACTTC.

This clone has only one observation. The CDR3 sequence: CASRPSGTSNNEQFF. CDR3 nucleotides: TGTGCCAGCAGACCCTCCGGGACAAGTAACAATGAGCAGTTCTTC. The gene calls are TRBV7-2 and TRBJ2-1, with D maybe TRBD1 (6 bases). Per germline, CDR1 SGHTA and CDR2 FQGNSA. With 6 bases removed from V and 5 bases from J, the gap between germline ends came to 17 bases. This CDR3 is 15 amino acids long.

The chain combines TRBV6-1 with TRBJ2-7; D call uncertain. Trimming shortened V by 2 bases and J by 3 bases, and 8 bases separated the two germline ends. In germline, CDR1 is MNHNS, CDR2 SASEGT. The CDR3 sequence is 13 residues long. CDR3 residues: CASSERHSYEQYF. As DNA, the CDR3 is TGTGCCAGCAGTGAACGACACAGCTACGAGCAGTACTTC.

V is TRBV7-9 and J is TRBJ1-6; TRBD1 is a possible D gene (5 bases). Trimming pared 10 bases from V and 6 bases from J, leaving 13 bases between. CDR1 and CDR2 from the germline V gene are SEHNR and FQNEAQ (reference sequence). This CDR3 has 13 amino acids. Written as DNA, the CDR3 is TGTGCCACCGAGCCCGACAGTAATTCACCCCTCCACTTT. Its protein product is CATEPDSNSPLHF.

V gene TRBV9 combines with J gene TRBJ1-5; TRBD1 might be the D (6 bases). The V end lost 4 bases, the J end lost 4 bases, and 18 bases lay between the germline ends. Germline V gene lookup returns CDR1 SGDLS and CDR2 YYNGEE. CDR3 length equals 16 residues. The CDR3 DNA reads as TGTGCCAGCAGCAAAACAGGGTTGGGGTTTAATCAGCCCCAGCATTTT. Its translation is CASSKTGLGFNQPQHF.

V and J are TRBV21-1 and TRBJ1-5. TRBV21-1 is flagged as a pseudogene. The length of the CDR3 is 14 residues. CDR3 amino acids: CASSKGGGPQPQHF. CDR3 nucleotides: TGTGCCAGCAGCAAAGGGGGAGGGCCTCAGCCCCAGCATTTT.

The rearrangement uses TRBV19 and TRBJ1-3; the D gene is possibly TRBD1 (5 bases). The CDR3 loop spans 15 amino acids. Trimming took off 5 bases at V and 2 bases at J, with 13 bases between the two ends. Germline V gives CDR1 LNHDA, CDR2 SQIVND (reference sequence). The CDR3: CASSQGFSPGNTIYF. Here the CDR3 DNA reads TGTGCCAGTAGTCAGGGCTTTTCCCCTGGAAACACCATATATTTT.

The V gene is TRBV11-2, the J gene TRBJ1-6; D ambiguous. CDR3 length: 13 amino acids. CDR1 is SGHAT, CDR2 FQNNGV, per germline. The germline V and J ends were trimmed by 4 bases and 8 bases, with 9 bases remaining between them. CDR3 nucleotides: TGTGCCAGCAGCTCCAGGCGGGATTCACCCCTCCACTTT. Protein product: CASSSRRDSPLHF. The full variable domain, rest sourced from reference TRBV11-2 and TRBJ1-6, is EAGVAQSPRYKIIEKRQSVAFWCNPISGHATLYWYQQILGQGPKLLIQFQNNGVVDDSQLPKDRFSAERLKGVDSTLKIQPAKLEDSAVYLCASSSRRDSPLHFGNGTRLTVT.